The rows below give T cell receptor beta chains drawn from one sample of a study of blood T cells in healthy people across ages. MiXCR was run by TCRdb on the 5' RACE reads, yielding one entry per CDR3 protein. The sample holds hundreds of thousands of distinct CDR3 sequences; nearly 60% are singletons and the top ten take around 20%. The specimen sequenced was blood. Source of these receptors: a young man in good health. Each CDR3 is given with its conserved first and last residue. The D gene is left open where the match is weak. Clone size appears in some rows only: once, few, many, or a class for an expanded clone.

>NA|TRBJ2-7|TRBV2|TRBD1
TGTGCCAGCGAGGACAGGGTGATTAACGAGCAGTACTTC
CASEDRVINEQYF
>few|TRBJ2-3|TRBV28|NA
TGTGCCAGCACCCCGGCCGGGCCCCATACGCAGTATTTT
CASTPAGPHTQYF
>NA|TRBJ2-1|TRBV20-1|NA
TGCAGTCCAAACGCGGGACAGAACACCAATGAGCAGTTCTTC
CSPNAGQNTNEQFF
>many|TRBJ2-1|TRBV6-2/TRBV6-3|NA
TGTGCCAGCAGTTATCTAGGGGAGCAGTTCTTC
CASSYLGEQFF
>few|TRBJ2-1|TRBV20-1|TRBD2
TGCAGTGCTAGTTTTAGCGGGAGATACAATGAGCAGTTCTTC
CSASFSGRYNEQFF
>NA|TRBJ2-7|TRBV7-2|NA
TGTGCCAGCAGCTTAGGTGACGTCCCGTCCTACGAGCAGTACTTC
CASSLGDVPSYEQYF
>NA|TRBJ2-7|TRBV20-1|NA
TGCAGTGCTAAGCCAGCCAGGGCTAACTACGAGCAGTACTTC
CSAKPARANYEQYF
>few|TRBJ1-1|TRBV7-2|NA
TGTGCCAGCAGCTCTGACAGGACTGAAGCTTTCTTT
CASSSDRTEAFF
>NA|TRBJ1-2|TRBV11-2|TRBD1
TGTGCCATCGACCGAGGGACAGGTTATGGCTACACCTTC
CAIDRGTGYGYTF
>NA|TRBJ2-7|TRBV12-5|NA
TGTGCTAGTGCCCCGGACTCGGGCTACGAGCAGTACTTC
CASAPDSGYEQYF
>few|TRBJ2-1|TRBV27|TRBD2
TGTGCGACGCTGTCCCTAGCGGACAATGAGCAGTTCTTC
CATLSLADNEQFF
>NA|TRBJ2-7|TRBV5-1|NA
TGCGCCAGCAGCTTGGGCGCTGGAGCCCGGACCTACGAGCAGTACTTC
CASSLGAGARTYEQYF
>NA|TRBJ2-6|TRBV27|TRBD1
TGTGCCAGCAGTTTGACAGGGACAGTCTCTGGGGCCAACGTCCTGACTTTC
CASSLTGTVSGANVLTF
>NA|TRBJ2-1|TRBV29-1|NA
TGCAGCGTTGCCGCATTAGAAGGGAATGAGCAGTTCTTC
CSVAALEGNEQFF
>NA|TRBJ2-5|TRBV7-2|NA
TGTGCCAGCAGCTTAGCGCTCGGGGGCGGGGAGACCCAGTACTTC
CASSLALGGGETQYF
>NA|TRBJ2-6|TRBV7-9|NA
TGTGCCAGCACCCGGGGAGATTACCTCTCTGGGGCCAACGTCCTGACTTTC
CASTRGDYLSGANVLTF
>NA|TRBJ1-1|TRBV25-1|NA
TGTGCCAGCAGTGAAACGAGACATGAAGCTTTCTTT
CASSETRHEAFF
>many|TRBJ2-1|TRBV28|NA
TGTGCCAGCAGTTTGGGCGGGGCGACCTACAATGAGCAGTTCTTC
CASSLGGATYNEQFF
>few|TRBJ2-1|TRBV7-3|TRBD2
TGTGCCAGCAGCTTATTTGCCGGGGGGAATGAGCAGTTCTTC
CASSLFAGGNEQFF
>few|TRBJ2-1|TRBV20-1|NA
TGCAGTGCTCCCCCTGCGGAGGGTACCTACAATGAGCAGTTCTTC
CSAPPAEGTYNEQFF